The 20 T cell receptor beta chains below were found in one sample sequenced in a study of pediatric ulcerative colitis. Sequenced by immunoSEQ multiplex PCR; TCRdb stores in-frame clones only, minus some. The repertoire holds tens of thousands of clones, with about 80% as singletons. The rectum was sampled with one to two pinch biopsies at colonoscopy. Material: gut tissue. These receptors all stem from a boy between 5 and 17 years old with moderate ulcerative colitis.

V is TRBV6-5 and J is TRBJ1-1; a possible D gene is TRBD1 (6 bases). The V end lost 0 bases, the J end lost 8 bases, and 19 bases lay between the germline ends. Germline CDR1 is MNHEY and CDR2 is SVGAGI. The CDR3 contains 16 residues. The CDR3, as DNA: TGTGCCAGCAGTTACTCGAAGCATCGGGGGGCAGGAGAAGCTTTCTTT. Translated: CASSYSKHRGAGEAFF.

The genes are TRBV6-1 and TRBJ2-7; 7 bases are a match to TRBD1. The CDR3 contains 15 residues. Germline V gene data show CDR1 as MNHNS and CDR2 as SASEGT. The junction had 10 bases not matched to a gene; V was cut back by 6 bases and J by 2 bases. The CDR3 loop is CASRMAGTEAYEQYF. The CDR3 nucleotides read TGTGCCAGCAGGATGGCCGGGACAGAAGCCTACGAGCAGTACTTC.

This clone was picked up a small number of times. The V gene is TRBV11-1, the J gene TRBJ1-2; 10 nucleotides agree with TRBD1. J lost 1 base, V lost 4 bases, and 3 bases had no gene match. This CDR3 region has 15 residues. CDR1 and CDR2 from the germline V gene are SGHAT and FQDESV (reference sequence). CDR3 amino acids: CASSSGQGLNYGYTF. The CDR3 DNA is TGTGCCAGCAGCTCGGGACAGGGGCTTAACTATGGCTACACCTTC.

The chain carries TRBV2 and TRBJ1-6; 8 bases match TRBD1. Germline V CDR1 and CDR2: SNHLY, FYNNEI. The CDR3 extends over 13 amino acids. Germline trimming cut 6 bases from V and 10 bases from J; bases unmatched to any gene: 5. CDR3 sequence reads: CASRRTGNSPLHF. The CDR3 DNA reads TGTGCCAGCAGAAGGACAGGGAACTCACCCCTCCACTTT. The full variable domain, rest sourced from reference TRBV2 and TRBJ1-6, is EPEVTQTPSHQVTQMGQEVILRCVPISNHLYFYWYRQILGQKVEFLVSFYNNEISEKSEIFDDQFSVERPDGSNFTLKIRSTKLEDSAMYFCASRRTGNSPLHFGNGTRLTVT.

The genes are TRBV11-3 and TRBJ2-3; perhaps TRBD1 as D (5 bases). The ends were cut back, 6 bases at V and 2 bases at J, with 12 bases in the middle. CDR3 length equals 14 residues. CDR1 SGHNT and CDR2 YENEEA come from the germline V gene. CDR3 sequence reads: CASSQDSYTDTQYF. CDR3 coding DNA: TGTGCCAGCAGTCAAGACAGCTACACAGATACGCAGTATTTT.

This clone appeared a few times. The rearrangement links TRBV10-1 to TRBJ1-2, with a tentative D call TRBD1 (5 bases). V lost 8 bases and J 8 bases, leaving 24 bases between the germline ends. CDR1 and CDR2 from the germline V gene are WNHNN and SYGVQD (reference sequence). The CDR3 totals 15 residues. Here the CDR3 reads CASPGDVGTPEGYTF. CDR3 in DNA: TGCGCCAGCCCTGGAGACGTAGGGACCCCGGAGGGCTACACCTTC.

The V gene is TRBV30, the J gene TRBJ2-3; D is uncertain. V shed 5 bases and J shed 4 bases, with 7 bases lying between them. The CDR3 contains 11 residues. Germline assignment: CDR1 GTSNPN and CDR2 SVGIG (reference sequence). The CDR3 is CAWALADTQYF. CDR3 sequence (DNA): TGTGCCTGGGCGTTGGCAGATACGCAGTATTTT.

This clone was detected a few times. This chain joins TRBV15 and TRBJ1-1; maybe TRBD1 (5 bases). The germline gives CDR1 LNHNV, CDR2 YYDKDF (reference sequence). V gave up 1 base and J gave up 1 base, with 7 bases separating them. The CDR3 is 14 residues long. CDR3 sequence: CATSRGTWNTEAFF. The DNA for the CDR3 is TGTGCCACCAGCAGAGGGACATGGAACACTGAAGCTTTCTTT.

V gene TRBV15 combines with J gene TRBJ1-3; a weak D match, TRBD1 (6 bases). The CDR3 is 16 amino acids. Trimming shortened V by 1 base and J by 4 bases, and 14 bases separated the two germline ends. The germline CDR1 and CDR2 sequences are LNHNV and YYDKDF (reference sequence). CDR3 bases: TGTGCCACCAGCAGAGCCCTCGACAGGTCCGGAAACACCATATATTTT. The encoded protein is CATSRALDRSGNTIYF.

The rearrangement uses TRBV7-3 and TRBJ2-1; 8 nucleotides line up with TRBD2. V dropped 4 bases and J dropped 0; count of bases not matched to a gene: 5. The CDR3 totals 16 residues. CDR1 and CDR2 from the germline V gene are SGHTA and FQGTGA. The CDR3 here is CASSSQTSASYNEQFF. In DNA, the CDR3 is TGTGCCAGCAGCTCCCAGACTAGCGCCTCCTACAATGAGCAGTTCTTC.

This chain uses TRBV6-5 with TRBJ2-7; D is possibly TRBD2 (6 bases). This CDR3 spans 16 amino acids. Germline V lookup: CDR1 MNHEY, CDR2 SVGAGI. The V gene lost 0 bases and the J gene lost 4 bases, with 16 bases spanning the gap. The CDR3 nucleotides are TGTGCCAGCAGTTACTCGGCCGGCGGGACCGGGTACGAGCAGTACTTC. It translates to CASSYSAGGTGYEQYF.

This clone was seen a few times. The rearrangement uses TRBV5-1 and TRBJ1-2; perhaps TRBD1 as D (5 bases). CDR3 length: 13 residues. V lost 2 bases and J lost 3, with 8 bases in between. The germline V gene has CDR1 SGHRS and CDR2 YFSETQ. CDR3 sequence (DNA): TGCGCCAGCAGCTTCCAGGGTGACTATGGCTACACCTTC. This translates into CASSFQGDYGYTF.

CDR3: CASSQEPTLRGSTNEKLFF. The CDR3 DNA reads TGCGCCAGCAGCCAGGAACCCACCCTCAGGGGGTCAACTAATGAAAAACTGTTTTTT. The V call is TRBV4-3, the J call TRBJ1-4, with 7 bases that match TRBD1. Germline CDR1 and CDR2: LGHNA and YSLEER. The CDR3 runs 19 residues. V shed 3 bases and J 0 bases; nucleotides not matched to a gene: 13.

This clone has only a few counts. The rearrangement joins TRBV6-1 to TRBJ1-1; no firm D call. Trimming took 2 bases from V and 4 from J, leaving 14 bases between them. Looked up from germline, CDR1 is MNHNS and CDR2 is SASEGT. The CDR3 consists of 15 residues. The CDR3 region is CASSEYPTEGTEAFF. In DNA form, the CDR3 reads TGTGCCAGCAGTGAATACCCGACGGAGGGCACTGAAGCTTTCTTT.

V usage is TRBV30 and J usage is TRBJ1-3; D is uncertain. The CDR3 sequence is 13 residues long. Trimming left V 5 bases short and J 2 bases short, with 10 bases between. Germline lookup yields CDR1 GTSNPN and CDR2 SVGIG (reference sequence). CDR3 DNA: TGTGCCTGGTACTACGATCCTGGAAACACCATATATTTT. This encodes CAWYYDPGNTIYF. Full variable domain (missing parts from reference TRBV30 and TRBJ1-3): SQTIHQWPATLVQPVGSPLSLECTVEGTSNPNLYWYRQAAGRGLQLLFYSVGIGQISSEVPQNLSASRPQDRQFILSSKKLLLSDSGFYLCAWYYDPGNTIYFGEGSWLTVV.

The chain combines TRBV5-4 with TRBJ2-6; perhaps D is TRBD1 or TRBD2 (5 bases each). The germline V gene has CDR1 SGHNT and CDR2 YYREEE (reference sequence). The CDR3 has 18 amino acids. Deletions cut 4 bases from V and 0 bases from J, with 17 bases between. The CDR3 protein is CASSPGVGEDSGANVLTF. In nucleotides, the CDR3 is TGTGCCAGCAGCCCCGGGGTAGGGGAAGACTCTGGGGCCAACGTCCTGACTTTC.

The V gene is TRBV28, the J gene TRBJ2-1; D remains unclear. Trimming stripped 4 bases from V and 13 bases from J, with 14 bases between. Germline values: CDR1 MDHEN, CDR2 SYDVKM. There are 12 residues in the CDR3. CDR3 amino acids: CASSSGPLAQFF. As DNA, the CDR3 is TGTGCCAGCAGTTCCGGGCCGTTAGCTCAGTTCTTC.

With respect to this clone: This may come from a read error, since a much larger clone is one base off. Other DNA sequences in this specimen translate into the identical CDR3. This chain uses TRBV4-1 with TRBJ2-3; no clear D gene. The germline V gene has CDR1 MGHRA and CDR2 YSYEKL. Deletions cut 0 bases from V and 12 bases from J, with 10 bases between. The CDR3 spans 12 residues. This chain's CDR3 is CASSQDSRPQYF. Here the CDR3 DNA reads TGCGCCAGCAGCCAAGACTCTCGGCCTCAGTATTTT.

The chain couples TRBV27 to TRBJ1-2, with TRBD1 as a possible D gene (5 bases). V was trimmed by 3 bases and J by 2 bases, leaving 7 bases between them. The V gene's germline CDR1 is MNHEY and CDR2 SMNVEV (reference sequence). The CDR3 spans 13 residues. CDR3 in amino acids: CASSLWGNYGYTF. In DNA form, the CDR3 reads TGTGCCAGCAGTTTGTGGGGGAACTATGGCTACACCTTC.

This chain connects TRBV7-6 to TRBJ2-7; the D gene is possibly TRBD1 (6 bases). V dropped 1 base and J dropped 6 bases, with 13 bases sitting between them. Germline CDR1 is SGHVS and CDR2 is FNYEAQ. The CDR3 runs 14 residues. In DNA, the CDR3 is TGTGCCAGCAGCTTAGTCCAGGGGTCTTCCGAGCAGTACTTC. Its translation is CASSLVQGSSEQYF. The whole variable domain, remainder taken from reference TRBV7-6 and TRBJ2-7, is GAGVSQSPRYKVTKRGQDVALRCDPISGHVSLYWYRQALGQGPEFLTYFNYEAQQDKSGLPNDRFSAERPEGSISTLTIQRTEQRDSAMYRCASSLVQGSSEQYFGPGTRLTVT.